Detailed here is one T cell receptor (beta chain). This specimen comes from a study of blood T cell repertoires in COVID-19. At the level of the study: There were acute and convalescent COVID-19 samples, and they came from the United States, Italy and Spain. Sample material is recorded as cDNA or gDNA derived from T cells, B-cell-depleted T cells, or PBMCs.

Germline lookup yields CDR1 LGHNA and CDR2 YNFKEQ. The CDR3 contains 17 residues. Deletions cut 0 bases from V and 1 base from J, with 13 bases between. The authors' processing: How many nucleated cells were present was estimated from reference gene primer amplification. Assay used: immunoSEQ multiplex PCR; TCRdb lists only in-frame clones, some missing. V and J calls and clone size are those listed in that table; D and trimming were worked out from the DNA. In the table there are around 250,000 clones, roughly 86% of which are singletons. Specimen: peripheral blood. The gene calls are TRBV4-2 and TRBJ1-5; D gene unclear. The clonotype comes from a man between 18 and 29 years old with active or convalescent COVID-19. The CDR3 DNA follows: TGTGCCAGCAGCCAAGATTTTTTGGCTCTGAGCAATCAGCCCCAGCATTTT. Translated, it gives CASSQDFLALSNQPQHF.